This record covers a single T cell receptor beta chain. What it recognizes is unknown. Exposure to brentuximab vedotin varied, and each patient had relapsed following autologous stem cell transplantation. The sample comes from a study of PD-1 blockade in classical Hodgkin lymphoma. Study results and limitations: By C4D1 there was a significant rise in CD4+ TCR diversity but not in CD8+ TCR diversity.

Data came from immunoSEQ multiplex PCR; TCRdb stores just in-frame clones and leaves some out. The table has 55,000 to 75,000 clones, just over 90% seen once; the top ten hold more than 6.5%. Per the germline V gene, CDR1 is MNHEY and CDR2 is SVGAGI. V dropped 6 bases and J dropped 1; count of bases not matched to a gene: 6. This CDR3 is built from 15 residues. The V gene is TRBV6-5, the J gene TRBJ2-1, with 7 bases matching TRBD2. The material sequenced was peripheral blood mononuclear cells (PBMCs), taken at baseline. The source is a human donor with classical Hodgkin lymphoma. CDR3 loop: CASRSPGGSYNEQFF. CDR3 coding DNA: TGTGCCAGCAGATCCCCCGGGGGGTCCTACAATGAGCAGTTCTTC.